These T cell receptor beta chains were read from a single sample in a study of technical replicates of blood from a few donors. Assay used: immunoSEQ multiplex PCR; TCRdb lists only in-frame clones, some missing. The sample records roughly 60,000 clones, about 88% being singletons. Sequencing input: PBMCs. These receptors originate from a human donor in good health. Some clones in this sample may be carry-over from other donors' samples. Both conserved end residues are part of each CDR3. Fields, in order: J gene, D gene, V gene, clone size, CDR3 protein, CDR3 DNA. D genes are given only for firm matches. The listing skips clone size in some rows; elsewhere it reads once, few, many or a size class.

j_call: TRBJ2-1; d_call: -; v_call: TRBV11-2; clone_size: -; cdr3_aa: CASSWRQAEQFF; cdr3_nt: TGTGCCAGCAGCTGGCGACAAGCCGAGCAGTTCTTC
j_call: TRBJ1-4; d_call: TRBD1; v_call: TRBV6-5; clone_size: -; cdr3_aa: CASRMTGGNEKLFF; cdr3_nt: TGTGCCAGCAGGATGACAGGGGGTAATGAAAAACTGTTTTTT
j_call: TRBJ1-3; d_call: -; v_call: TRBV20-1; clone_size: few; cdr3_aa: CSANLGNTIYF; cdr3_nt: TGCAGTGCTAATCTGGGAAACACCATATATTTT
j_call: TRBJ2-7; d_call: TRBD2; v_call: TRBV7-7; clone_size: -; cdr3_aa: CASSTISGGYEQYF; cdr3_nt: TGTGCCAGCAGCACCATCAGCGGGGGCTACGAGCAGTACTTC
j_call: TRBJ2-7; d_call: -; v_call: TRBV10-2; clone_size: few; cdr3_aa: CASSEDSSGEQYF; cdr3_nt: TGCGCCAGCAGTGAGGACTCCTCGGGCGAGCAGTACTTC
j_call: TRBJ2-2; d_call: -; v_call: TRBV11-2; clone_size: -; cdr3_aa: CASSPGHNALSRAGELFF; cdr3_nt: TGTGCCAGCTCTCCGGGACATAACGCACTCTCAAGGGCCGGGGAGCTGTTTTTT
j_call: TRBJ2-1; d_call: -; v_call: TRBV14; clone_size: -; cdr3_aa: CASSQNTRVRNNNEQFF; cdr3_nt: TGTGCCAGCAGCCAAAACACTAGAGTCCGGAATAACAATGAGCAGTTCTTC
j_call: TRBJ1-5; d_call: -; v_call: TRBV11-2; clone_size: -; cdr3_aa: CASSPGGVSPPQHF; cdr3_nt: TGTGCCAGCAGCCCGGGGGGGGTATCACCGCCCCAGCATTTT
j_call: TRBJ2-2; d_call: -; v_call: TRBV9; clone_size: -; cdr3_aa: CASSPNTGELFF; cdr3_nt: TGTGCCAGCAGCCCAAACACCGGGGAGCTGTTTTTT
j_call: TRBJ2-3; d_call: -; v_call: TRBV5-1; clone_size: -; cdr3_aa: CASSLGYTDTQYF; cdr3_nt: TGCGCCAGCAGCTTGGGTTACACAGATACGCAGTATTTT
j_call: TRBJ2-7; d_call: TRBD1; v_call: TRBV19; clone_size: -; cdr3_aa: CASSMTGATYEQYF; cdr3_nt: TGTGCCAGTAGTATGACAGGGGCTACCTACGAGCAGTACTTC
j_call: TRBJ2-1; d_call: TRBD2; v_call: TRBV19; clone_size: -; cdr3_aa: CASSIAGTTPYNEQFF; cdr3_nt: TGTGCCAGTAGTATAGCCGGGACTACCCCCTACAATGAGCAGTTCTTC
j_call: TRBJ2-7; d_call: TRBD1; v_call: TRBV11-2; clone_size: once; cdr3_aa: CASSAQGDEQYF; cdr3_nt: TGTGCCAGCAGCGCACAGGGGGACGAGCAGTACTTC
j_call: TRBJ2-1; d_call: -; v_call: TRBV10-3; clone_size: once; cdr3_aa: CAISFQGSINEQFF; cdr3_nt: TGTGCCATCAGCTTCCAGGGGTCGATCAATGAGCAGTTCTTC
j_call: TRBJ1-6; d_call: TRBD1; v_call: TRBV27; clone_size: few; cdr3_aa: CASRRTGGNAVANSPLHF; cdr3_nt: TGTGCCAGCAGACGGACAGGGGGCAACGCCGTCGCGAATTCACCCCTCCACTTT
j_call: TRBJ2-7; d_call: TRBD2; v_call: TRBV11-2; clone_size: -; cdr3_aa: CASSLDTGLAGEDEQYF; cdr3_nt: TGTGCCAGCAGCTTAGACACTGGACTAGCGGGAGAAGACGAGCAGTACTTC
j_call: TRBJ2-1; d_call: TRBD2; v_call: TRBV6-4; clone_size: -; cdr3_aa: CASSDSTSGEQFF; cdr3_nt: TGTGCCAGCAGTGACTCGACTAGCGGAGAGCAGTTCTTC
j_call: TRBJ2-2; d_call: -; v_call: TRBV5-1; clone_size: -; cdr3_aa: CASSPGDTGELFF; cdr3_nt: TGCGCCAGCAGCCCCGGGGACACCGGGGAGCTGTTTTTT
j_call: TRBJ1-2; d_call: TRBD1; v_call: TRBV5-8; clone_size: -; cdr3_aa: CASSRTGNYGYTF; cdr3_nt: TGTGCCAGCAGCCGGACAGGGAACTATGGCTACACCTTC
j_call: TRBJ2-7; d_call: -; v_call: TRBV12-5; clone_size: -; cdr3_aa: CASGAGLSYEQYF; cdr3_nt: TGTGCTAGTGGAGCAGGGTTGTCCTACGAGCAGTACTTC
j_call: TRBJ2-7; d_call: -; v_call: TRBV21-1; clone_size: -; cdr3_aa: CASRYTRRAGHAEQYF; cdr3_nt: TGTGCCAGCCGATATACCCGGCGAGCGGGGCATGCCGAGCAGTACTTC
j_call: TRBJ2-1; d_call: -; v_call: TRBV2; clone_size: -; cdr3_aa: CASGLGLIIGEQFF; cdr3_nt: TGTGCCAGCGGTCTTGGACTAATCATCGGCGAGCAGTTCTTC
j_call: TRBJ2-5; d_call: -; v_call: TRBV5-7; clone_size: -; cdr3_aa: CASSLDRDPPYQETQYF; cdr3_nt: TGTGCCAGCAGCTTGGACAGGGACCCCCCGTACCAAGAGACCCAGTACTTC
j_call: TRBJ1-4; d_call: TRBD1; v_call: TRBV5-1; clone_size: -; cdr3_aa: CASSLEGAINEKLFF; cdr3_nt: TGCGCCAGCAGCTTGGAGGGGGCGATTAATGAAAAACTGTTTTTT
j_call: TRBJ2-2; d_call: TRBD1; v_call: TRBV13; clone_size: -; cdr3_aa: CASSLPRGRGRTGELFF; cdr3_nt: TGTGCCAGCAGCTTACCCCGGGGCAGGGGGCGCACCGGGGAGCTGTTTTTT
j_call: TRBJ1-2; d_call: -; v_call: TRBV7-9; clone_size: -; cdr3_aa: CASSPRDTPGYGYTF; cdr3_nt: TGTGCCAGCAGCCCCCGGGACACCCCTGGCTATGGCTACACCTTC
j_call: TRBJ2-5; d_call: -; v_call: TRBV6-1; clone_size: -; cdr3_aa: CASSVRTLGETQYF; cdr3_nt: TGTGCCAGCAGTGTCCGGACTTTGGGGGAGACCCAGTACTTC
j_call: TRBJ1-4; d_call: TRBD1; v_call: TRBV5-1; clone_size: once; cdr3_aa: CASSPRGLEEKLFF; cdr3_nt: TGCGCCAGCAGCCCGAGGGGGCTGGAGGAAAAACTGTTTTTT
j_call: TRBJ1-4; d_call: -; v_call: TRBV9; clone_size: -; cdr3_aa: CASSVAFGGNEKLFF; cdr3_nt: TGTGCCAGCAGCGTAGCTTTCGGGGGTAATGAAAAACTGTTTTTT
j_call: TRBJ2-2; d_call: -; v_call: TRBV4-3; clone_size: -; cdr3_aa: CASSQVGSPKRMNTGELFF; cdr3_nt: TGCGCCAGCAGCCAAGTTGGGTCGCCGAAGCGGATGAACACCGGGGAGCTGTTTTTT
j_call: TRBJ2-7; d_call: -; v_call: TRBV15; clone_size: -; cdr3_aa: CATSRGLNYEQYF; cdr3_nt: TGTGCCACCAGCAGAGGACTGAACTACGAGCAGTACTTC
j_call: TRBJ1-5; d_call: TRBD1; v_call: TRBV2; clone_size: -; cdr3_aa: CASRGQADLPQHF; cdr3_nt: TGTGCCAGCAGGGGACAGGCTGATCTTCCCCAGCATTTT
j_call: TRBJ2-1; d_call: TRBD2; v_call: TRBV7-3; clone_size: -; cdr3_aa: CASSLLAGGAYNEQFF; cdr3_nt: TGTGCCAGCAGCCTCTTAGCGGGAGGGGCCTACAATGAGCAGTTCTTC
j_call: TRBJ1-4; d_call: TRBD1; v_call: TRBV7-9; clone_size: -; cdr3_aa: CASSLVGQAGEKLFF; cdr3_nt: TGTGCCAGCAGCTTAGTGGGACAGGCGGGTGAAAAACTGTTTTTT
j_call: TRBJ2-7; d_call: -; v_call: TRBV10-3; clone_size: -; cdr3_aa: CAISESAARGGYEQYF; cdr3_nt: TGTGCCATCAGTGAGTCGGCCGCCCGAGGTGGCTACGAGCAGTACTTC
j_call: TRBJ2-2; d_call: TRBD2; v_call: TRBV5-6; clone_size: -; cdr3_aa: CASSIPSGRISGELFF; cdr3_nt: TGTGCCAGCAGCATCCCTAGCGGGAGGATATCCGGGGAGCTGTTTTTT
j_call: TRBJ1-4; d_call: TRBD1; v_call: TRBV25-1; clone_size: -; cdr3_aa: CASSSGQTIATNEKLFF; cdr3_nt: TGTGCCAGCAGCTCGGGACAGACGATTGCAACTAATGAAAAACTGTTTTTT
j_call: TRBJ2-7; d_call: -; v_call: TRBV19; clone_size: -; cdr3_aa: CASSTRQAYEQYF; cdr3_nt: TGTGCCAGTAGTACAAGACAGGCCTACGAGCAGTACTTC
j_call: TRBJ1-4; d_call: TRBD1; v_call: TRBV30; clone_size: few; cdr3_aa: CAWRGQGSSEKLFF; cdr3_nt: TGTGCCTGGAGAGGACAGGGAAGCAGTGAAAAACTGTTTTTT
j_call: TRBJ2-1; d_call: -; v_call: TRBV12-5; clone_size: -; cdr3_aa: CASGFPGGRSYNEQFF; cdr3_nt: TGTGCTAGTGGTTTCCCCGGCGGGCGTTCTTACAATGAGCAGTTCTTC
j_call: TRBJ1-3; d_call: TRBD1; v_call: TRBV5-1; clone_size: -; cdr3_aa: CASSLEGQGPGNTIYF; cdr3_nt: TGCGCCAGCAGCTTGGAGGGACAGGGGCCAGGAAACACCATATATTTT
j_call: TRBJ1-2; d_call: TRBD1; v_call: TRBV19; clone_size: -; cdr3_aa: CASSRDRIYGYTF; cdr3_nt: TGTGCCAGTAGTAGGGACAGGATCTATGGCTACACCTTC
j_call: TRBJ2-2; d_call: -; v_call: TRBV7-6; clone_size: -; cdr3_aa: CASSLVLGEDTGELFF; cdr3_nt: TGTGCCAGCAGCTTAGTACTGGGGGAGGACACCGGGGAGCTGTTTTTT
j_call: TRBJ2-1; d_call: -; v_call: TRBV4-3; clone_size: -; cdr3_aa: CASSQQSEQFF; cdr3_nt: TGCGCCAGCAGCCAACAGTCTGAGCAGTTCTTC
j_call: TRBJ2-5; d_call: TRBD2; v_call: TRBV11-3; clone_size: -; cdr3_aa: CASSLVGLAPNF; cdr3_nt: TGTGCCAGCAGCTTAGTAGGACTAGCACCCAACTTC
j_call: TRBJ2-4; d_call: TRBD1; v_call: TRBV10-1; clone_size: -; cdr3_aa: CASRAQTGDAKNIQYF; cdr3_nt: TGCGCCAGCAGGGCTCAGACAGGGGATGCCAAAAACATTCAGTACTTC
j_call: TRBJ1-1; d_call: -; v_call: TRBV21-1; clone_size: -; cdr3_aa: CASGDRGLYLNTEAFF; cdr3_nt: TGTGCCAGCGGGGACAGGGGCCTCTATCTGAACACTGAAGCTTTCTTT
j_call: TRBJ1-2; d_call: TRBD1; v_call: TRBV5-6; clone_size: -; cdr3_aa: CASSFRTGFFYGYTF; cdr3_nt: TGTGCCAGCAGCTTCAGGACAGGGTTTTTCTATGGCTACACCTTC
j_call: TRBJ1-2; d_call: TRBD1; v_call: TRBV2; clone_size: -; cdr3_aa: CASNRGQGSSGYTF; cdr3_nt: TGTGCCAGCAACCGTGGACAGGGAAGCTCCGGCTACACCTTC
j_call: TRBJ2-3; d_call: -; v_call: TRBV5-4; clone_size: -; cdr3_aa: CASRLGVQSTDTQYF; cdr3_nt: TGTGCCAGCAGACTTGGAGTCCAGAGCACAGATACGCAGTATTTT
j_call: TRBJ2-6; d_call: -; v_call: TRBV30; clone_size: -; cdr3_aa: CAWTASGRGANVLTF; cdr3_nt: TGTGCCTGGACCGCTTCGGGGAGAGGGGCCAACGTCCTGACTTTC
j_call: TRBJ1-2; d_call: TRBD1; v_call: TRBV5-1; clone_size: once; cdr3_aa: CASSLGTGWYGYTF; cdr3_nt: TGCGCCAGCAGCTTGGGGACAGGGTGGTATGGCTACACCTTC
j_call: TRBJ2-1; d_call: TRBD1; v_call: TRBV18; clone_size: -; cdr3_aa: CASSPGTGGFEQFF; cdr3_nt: TGTGCCAGCTCACCCGGGACAGGCGGTTTTGAGCAGTTCTTC
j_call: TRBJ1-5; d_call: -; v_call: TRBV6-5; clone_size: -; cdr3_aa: CASSSSHSNQPQHF; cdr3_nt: TGTGCCAGCAGTTCCTCACATAGCAATCAGCCCCAGCATTTT
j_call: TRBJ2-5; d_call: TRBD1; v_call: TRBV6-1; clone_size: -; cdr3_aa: CASSEALTGGQETQYF; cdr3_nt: TGTGCCAGCAGTGAAGCTCTAACAGGGGGCCAAGAGACCCAGTACTTC
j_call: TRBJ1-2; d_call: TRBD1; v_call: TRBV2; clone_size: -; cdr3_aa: CASTGQGPLYGYTF; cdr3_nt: TGTGCCAGCACTGGACAGGGCCCTCTCTATGGCTACACCTTC
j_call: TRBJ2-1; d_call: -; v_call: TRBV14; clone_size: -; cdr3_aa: CASSQARGGRFF; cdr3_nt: TGTGCCAGCAGCCAAGCGAGGGGAGGAAGGTTCTTC
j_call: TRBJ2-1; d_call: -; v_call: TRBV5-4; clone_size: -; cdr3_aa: CASSSSSYNEQFF; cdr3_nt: TGTGCCAGCAGCTCGAGCTCCTACAATGAGCAGTTCTTC
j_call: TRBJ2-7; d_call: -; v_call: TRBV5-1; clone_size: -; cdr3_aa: CASSLVARSYEQYF; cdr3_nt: TGCGCCAGCAGCTTGGTAGCCCGATCGTACGAGCAGTACTTC
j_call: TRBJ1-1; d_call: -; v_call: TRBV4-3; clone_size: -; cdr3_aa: CASSQDGRNTEAFF; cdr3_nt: TGCGCCAGCAGCCAAGATGGGAGAAACACTGAAGCTTTCTTT